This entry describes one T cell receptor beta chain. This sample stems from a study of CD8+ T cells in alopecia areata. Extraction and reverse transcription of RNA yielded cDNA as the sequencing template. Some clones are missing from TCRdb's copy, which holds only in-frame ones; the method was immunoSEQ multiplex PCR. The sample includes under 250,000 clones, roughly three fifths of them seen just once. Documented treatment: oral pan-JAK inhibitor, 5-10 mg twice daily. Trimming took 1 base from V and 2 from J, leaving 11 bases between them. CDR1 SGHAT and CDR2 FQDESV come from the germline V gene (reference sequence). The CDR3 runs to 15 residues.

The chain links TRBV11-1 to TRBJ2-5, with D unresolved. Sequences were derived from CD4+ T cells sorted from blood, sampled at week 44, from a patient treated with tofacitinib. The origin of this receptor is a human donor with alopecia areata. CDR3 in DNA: TGTGCCAGCAGCTTAGATCACGGACCGCAAGAGACCCAGTACTTC. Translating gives CASSLDHGPQETQYF.